Below, one T cell receptor (beta chain) is given with its context. The antigen remains unidentified. These data belong to a study of cytomegalovirus exposure and HLA in healthy donors. General study results and limits: Indistinguishable V segments such as TRBV6-2 and TRBV6-3 were excluded. The number of N-insertions in an Asian-associated ancestry cluster was reportedly below the roughly 620-donor mean in a later analysis.

PCR amplification relied on 60 Vbeta primers (plus 13 Jbeta primers). Profiled with immunoSEQ multiplex PCR; TCRdb holds only in-frame clones, not every one. This sample has about 120,000 clones, with roughly 85% found just once. Losses at the gene ends were 0 bases for V and 8 bases for J; bases not matched to a gene: 6. The germline gives CDR1 LGHNA, CDR2 YSLEER. This CDR3 comprises 14 residues. The gene calls are TRBV4-3 and TRBJ1-2, with TRBD1 identical over 7 bases. This receptor was taken from a woman between 35 and 50 years old in good health and CMV-seropositive. Sequencing was carried out using PBMCs. The CDR3 loop reads CASSQEPAGGGYTF. The CDR3 region has the DNA TGCGCCAGCAGCCAAGAACCCGCAGGGGGAGGCTACACCTTC.